The 32 T cell receptor beta chains given below trace back to one sample, sequenced in a study of blood T cell repertoires in COVID-19. The table came from immunoSEQ multiplex PCR; TCRdb's copy has only in-frame clones and leaves some out. The repertoire holds 300,000 to 350,000 clones, with around 90% as singletons. Sample: peripheral blood. All receptors come from a woman aged 40 to 50 with COVID-19, enrolled during active disease.

This clone has just one count. The rearrangement joins TRBV19 to TRBJ1-4; D remains unclear. The CDR3 has 15 residues. With 3 bases removed from V and 0 bases from J, the gap between germline ends came to 8 bases. Per the germline V gene, CDR1 is LNHDA and CDR2 is SQIVND (reference sequence). The CDR3 DNA is TGTGCCAGTAGTATTACCAGGCCAACTAATGAAAAACTGTTTTTT. Its protein product is CASSITRPTNEKLFF.

This sequence joins TRBV5-1 and TRBJ1-1, with D possibly being TRBD1 (5 bases). CDR3 size: 14 residues. Germline V gene data show CDR1 as SGHRS and CDR2 as YFSETQ. V gave up 0 bases and J gave up 4 bases, with 10 bases separating them. CDR3 loop: CASSLEGWGTEAFF. The CDR3 DNA reads as TGCGCCAGCAGCTTGGAGGGGTGGGGCACTGAAGCTTTCTTT.

V is TRBV30 and J is TRBJ1-5, with a weak D call TRBD1 (5 bases). This CDR3 comprises 13 residues. V gave up 3 bases and J gave up 6 bases, with 12 bases separating them. Germline V CDR1 and CDR2: GTSNPN, SVGIG (reference sequence). CDR3 nucleotides: TGTGCCTGGAGGGGGGGTACGGGTCAGCCCCAGCATTTT. It codes for CAWRGGTGQPQHF. The variable domain in full, with the rest retrieved from reference TRBV30 and TRBJ1-5, is SQTIHQWPATLVQPVGSPLSLECTVEGTSNPNLYWYRQAAGRGLQLLFYSVGIGQISSEVPQNLSASRPQDRQFILSSKKLLLSDSGFYLCAWRGGTGQPQHFGDGTRLSIL.

The chain joins TRBV11-2 to TRBJ2-3; 7 bases match TRBD2. With 5 bases clipped from V and 5 bases from J, the junction kept 10 bases outside the gene matches. The germline V gene has CDR1 SGHAT and CDR2 FQNNGV. The CDR3 length is 15 residues. The CDR3 nucleotides are TGTGCCAGCAGCCTCTATAGCGGGTGGTTAGATACGCAGTATTTT. Protein sequence: CASSLYSGWLDTQYF. The whole variable domain, remainder taken from reference TRBV11-2 and TRBJ2-3, is EAGVAQSPRYKIIEKRQSVAFWCNPISGHATLYWYQQILGQGPKLLIQFQNNGVVDDSQLPKDRFSAERLKGVDSTLKIQPAKLEDSAVYLCASSLYSGWLDTQYFGPGTRLTVL.

J is TRBJ2-7 and V is TRBV4-1; 8 bases match TRBD1. The V gene end was trimmed by 2 bases and the J gene end by 2 bases; junction bases not matched to a gene: 5. The CDR3 has 15 residues. Germline values: CDR1 MGHRA, CDR2 YSYEKL. This CDR3 reads CASSQRQGPPYEQYF. CDR3 bases: TGCGCCAGCAGCCAACGACAGGGGCCCCCCTACGAGCAGTACTTC.

The V call is TRBV30, the J call TRBJ1-3; a weak D match, TRBD1 (6 bases). CDR3 length equals 14 residues. V was clipped by 2 bases and J by 5 bases, with 13 bases between them. From germline, CDR1 is GTSNPN and CDR2 SVGIG (reference sequence). The chain's CDR3 is CAWSRSGDRNTIYF. In nucleotides, the CDR3 is TGTGCCTGGAGTAGGTCAGGGGATAGAAACACCATATATTTT.

This rearrangement joins TRBV7-9 to TRBJ1-6; no clear D. The CDR3 totals 12 residues. V was clipped by 3 bases and J by 7 bases, with 4 bases between them. The germline gives CDR1 SEHNR, CDR2 FQNEAQ (reference sequence). The CDR3 bases are TGTGCCAGCAGCTTTGAGAATTCACCCCTCCACTTT. This gives the protein CASSFENSPLHF.

V is TRBV5-4 and J is TRBJ2-5; TRBD2 matches at 7 bases. J lost 6 bases, V lost 3 bases, and 11 bases had no gene match. Germline values: CDR1 SGHNT, CDR2 YYREEE (reference sequence). This CDR3 region has 15 residues. DNA for the CDR3: TGTGCCAGCAGCTCCATGGGTAGGGAGGGGCAGACCCAGTACTTC. This encodes CASSSMGREGQTQYF.

The V and J genes are TRBV12-3 or TRBV12-4 and TRBJ1-4; 7 bases line up with TRBD1. This CDR3 comprises 13 residues. V was pared by 7 bases and J by 15 bases, with 14 bases of the junction left unmatched. The CDR3 protein is CASKGAPTGTMFF. The CDR3 coding sequence is TGTGCCAGCAAGGGGGCCCCGACAGGGACCATGTTTTTT.

The chain has TRBV3-1 (or the pseudogene TRBV3-2) and TRBJ1-5; 7 bases are a match to TRBD1. Germline V CDR1 and CDR2: LGHDT, YNNKEL (reference sequence). The CDR3 length is 15 residues. With 3 bases clipped from V and 0 bases from J, the junction kept 2 bases outside the gene matches. In DNA form, the CDR3 reads TGTGCCAGCAGCCAGGGACAGCTTAGCAATCAGCCCCAGCATTTT. It translates to CASSQGQLSNQPQHF.

The CDR3 region is CASSPDPGQGNSYEQYF. In nucleotides, the CDR3 is TGCGCCAGCAGCCCCGACCCCGGACAGGGAAACTCCTACGAGCAGTACTTC. V gene TRBV5-1 combines with J gene TRBJ2-7; TRBD1 aligns across 8 bases. Germline values: CDR1 SGHRS, CDR2 YFSETQ. V dropped 4 bases and J dropped 0; count of bases not matched to a gene: 12. This CDR3 has 17 residues.

V is TRBV19 and J is TRBJ1-1; no reliable D call. The germline CDR1 and CDR2 sequences are LNHDA and SQIVND (reference sequence). V lost 3 bases to trimming and J lost 1 base, with 6 bases between them. The CDR3 has 13 residues. The CDR3 loop is CASSILGNTEAFF. The CDR3 region has the DNA TGTGCCAGTAGTATTCTAGGGAACACTGAAGCTTTCTTT.

This chain links TRBV19 with TRBJ2-3, with 7 nucleotides matching TRBD2. With V trimmed by 3 bases and J by 0 bases, 3 bases remained unmatched. Germline V gene sequence: CDR1 LNHDA, CDR2 SQIVND (reference sequence). The CDR3 contains 15 residues. CDR3 residues: CASSMLAASTDTQYF. CDR3 coding DNA: TGTGCCAGTAGTATGCTAGCGGCTAGCACAGATACGCAGTATTTT.

This rearrangement joins TRBV9 to TRBJ2-1; D is undetermined. Trimming shortened V by 1 base and J by 3 bases, and 8 bases separated the two germline ends. Germline CDR1 and CDR2: SGDLS and YYNGEE. The CDR3 spans 14 residues. The CDR3 loop is CASSVNTFYNEQFF. The DNA for the CDR3 is TGTGCCAGCAGCGTAAATACATTCTACAATGAGCAGTTCTTC.

The chain recombines TRBV28 with TRBJ1-2; 10 positions agree with TRBD1. Germline loops: CDR1 MDHEN, CDR2 SYDVKM. This CDR3 has 13 residues. V was clipped by 6 bases and J by 6 bases; unmatched bases: 4. The CDR3 DNA sequence: TGTGCCAGCAGCGGGGACAGGGGTAATGGCTACACCTTC. Encoded protein: CASSGDRGNGYTF.

This clone was seen once. V usage is TRBV27 and J usage is TRBJ2-1; D gene ambiguous. Germline V gene sequence: CDR1 MNHEY, CDR2 SMNVEV (reference sequence). Deletions cut 1 base from V and 8 bases from J, with 9 bases between. The CDR3 contains 13 residues. The CDR3: CASSLYQVDEQFF. CDR3 DNA: TGTGCCAGCAGTTTATACCAGGTGGATGAGCAGTTCTTC.

The gene calls are TRBV28 and TRBJ2-3; perhaps TRBD2 as D (6 bases). Germline CDR1 reads MDHEN; CDR2 reads SYDVKM. This CDR3 has 15 residues. Between the trimmed V and J ends, which lost 4 bases and 6 bases, there was a span of 17 bases. Here the CDR3 reads CASSSLSGGADTQYF. CDR3 nucleotide sequence: TGTGCCAGCAGTTCCTTAAGCGGAGGGGCCGATACGCAGTATTTT.

The rearrangement joins TRBV27 to TRBJ2-3, with 7 bases aligning to TRBD2. Germline V lookup: CDR1 MNHEY, CDR2 SMNVEV (reference sequence). J was trimmed by 1 base and V by 3 bases; bases with no gene match: 13. The CDR3 has 18 residues. CDR3 amino acids: CASSLLKTSLARTDTQYF. The CDR3 DNA reads as TGTGCCAGCAGTTTGCTAAAGACTAGCCTAGCGCGCACAGATACGCAGTATTTT.

The chain couples TRBV6-6 to TRBJ2-2, with 7 bases lining up with TRBD1. J lost 5 bases, V lost 6 bases, and 6 bases had no gene match. From germline, CDR1 is MNHNY and CDR2 SVGAGI (reference sequence). The CDR3 covers 14 residues. For the CDR3, the DNA is TGTGCCAGCAGCCTAACAGGGGAAACCGGGGAGCTGTTTTTT. It codes for CASSLTGETGELFF.

V and J are TRBV11-1 and TRBJ1-5; D is unclear. Trimming stripped 3 bases from V and 3 bases from J, with 6 bases between. Per the germline V gene, CDR1 is SGHAT and CDR2 is FQDESV (reference sequence). The CDR3 runs to 13 residues. This CDR3 reads CASSFGPNQPQHF. The CDR3 nucleotides read TGTGCCAGCAGCTTCGGTCCCAATCAGCCCCAGCATTTT.

The J gene is TRBJ1-4, the V gene TRBV30, with D tentatively TRBD1 (5 bases). CDR1 GTSNPN and CDR2 SVGIG come from the germline V gene (reference sequence). The CDR3 has 11 amino acids. With 5 bases removed from V and 14 bases from J, the gap between germline ends came to 15 bases. The CDR3: CAWADISKLFF. CDR3 sequence (DNA): TGTGCCTGGGCGGACATCTCTAAGCTGTTTTTT.

The chain carries TRBV3-1 (or the pseudogene TRBV3-2) and TRBJ2-5, with D perhaps matching TRBD1 (6 bases). The CDR3 is made up of 15 amino acids. Germline V gives CDR1 LGHDT, CDR2 YNNKEL (reference sequence). The ends were cut back, 1 base at V and 4 bases at J, with 13 bases in the middle. CDR3 region: CASSQVRGTRETQYF. CDR3 DNA sequence: TGTGCCAGCAGCCAAGTTAGGGGGACACGAGAGACCCAGTACTTC.

The chain uses TRBV7-2 and TRBJ2-3; TRBD2 matches at 13 bases. With V trimmed by 5 bases and J by 0 bases, 5 bases remained unmatched. The CDR3 extends over 17 amino acids. CDR1 is SGHTA and CDR2 is FQGNSA in the germline V gene. The CDR3 region is CASSKGLAGPSTDTQYF. For the CDR3, the DNA is TGTGCCAGCAGCAAGGGACTAGCGGGGCCTAGCACAGATACGCAGTATTTT. The whole variable domain, filled in from reference TRBV7-2 and TRBJ2-3, reads GAGVSQSPSNKVTEKGKDVELRCDPISGHTALYWYRQSLGQGLEFLIYFQGNSAPDKSGLPSDRFSAERTGGSVSTLTIQRTQQEDSAVYLCASSKGLAGPSTDTQYFGPGTRLTVL.

The chain is built from TRBV30 and TRBJ2-7; possible D gene TRBD2, 5 bases. V was shortened by 4 bases and J by 2 bases, with 12 bases between the two germline ends. The CDR3 sequence is 13 residues long. Germline-derived CDR1 and CDR2 are GTSNPN and SVGIG (reference sequence). The CDR3 protein is CAWTKRVTYEQYF. The CDR3 bases are TGTGCCTGGACAAAGAGGGTGACCTACGAGCAGTACTTC.

J is TRBJ2-7 and V is TRBV5-1, with 14 bases fitting TRBD2. J gave up 2 bases and V 4 bases, and 14 bases lay outside the gene matches. The germline V gene encodes CDR1 SGHRS and CDR2 YFSETQ. The CDR3 runs to 19 residues. The CDR3 DNA reads TGCGCCAGCAGCGTACGCCCAGCGACTAGCGGGAGGGGCCCCTACGAGCAGTACTTC. This codes for CASSVRPATSGRGPYEQYF. Using reference TRBV5-1 and TRBJ2-7 for the parts outside the CDR3, the full variable domain is KAGVTQTPRYLIKTRGQQVTLSCSPISGHRSVSWYQQTPGQGLQFLFEYFSETQRNKGNFPGRFSGRQFSNSRSEMNVSTLELGDSALYLCASSVRPATSGRGPYEQYFGPGTRLTVT.

The chain carries TRBV27 and TRBJ1-5; maybe TRBD1 (5 bases). Trimming shortened V by 0 bases and J by 6 bases, and 9 bases separated the two germline ends. This CDR3 contains 14 residues. The germline V gene encodes CDR1 MNHEY and CDR2 SMNVEV (reference sequence). CDR3 amino acids: CASSLSAGGQPQHF. As DNA, the CDR3 is TGTGCCAGCAGTTTATCGGCGGGGGGTCAGCCCCAGCATTTT.

This rearrangement joins TRBV28 to TRBJ2-1, with D perhaps matching TRBD1 (6 bases). V was pared by 6 bases and J by 6 bases, with 12 bases between. The germline CDR1 and CDR2 sequences are MDHEN and SYDVKM. The CDR3 contains 13 residues. The chain's CDR3 is CASRLTGINEQFF. The CDR3 DNA follows: TGTGCCAGCAGGCTAACAGGGATCAATGAGCAGTTCTTC.

The rearrangement uses TRBV19 and TRBJ1-4; 8 nucleotides agree with TRBD1. V trimming: 5 bases; J trimming: 6 bases; junction bases outside the gene matches: 11. The CDR3 runs to 16 residues. The germline V gene encodes CDR1 LNHDA and CDR2 SQIVND (reference sequence). The CDR3 region is CASSLRGPPRDEKLFF. The DNA for the CDR3 is TGTGCCAGTAGTCTCAGGGGGCCGCCTCGGGATGAAAAACTGTTTTTT. Full variable domain (missing parts from reference TRBV19 and TRBJ1-4): DGGITQSPKYLFRKEGQNVTLSCEQNLNHDAMYWYRQDPGQGLRLIYYSQIVNDFQKGDIAEGYSVSREKKESFPLTVTSAQKNPTAFYLCASSLRGPPRDEKLFFGSGTQLSVL.

V usage is TRBV9 and J usage is TRBJ2-7; 9 nucleotides agree with TRBD1. The junction had 3 bases not matched to a gene; V was cut back by 0 bases and J by 2 bases. CDR3 length: 15 residues. Germline V lookup: CDR1 SGDLS, CDR2 YYNGEE. CDR3 nucleotide sequence: TGTGCCAGCAGCGTAGGGGGGGACAGGGCCTACGAGCAGTACTTC. It codes for CASSVGGDRAYEQYF. The variable domain in full, completed from reference TRBV9 and TRBJ2-7, reads DSGVTQTPKHLITATGQRVTLRCSPRSGDLSVYWYQQSLDQGLQFLIQYYNGEERAKGNILERFSAQQFPDLHSELNLSSLELGDSALYFCASSVGGDRAYEQYFGPGTRLTVT.

The V call is TRBV5-8, the J call TRBJ2-3; TRBD2 aligns across 8 bases. The CDR3 contains 14 residues. Germline CDR1 reads SGHTS; CDR2 reads YDEGEE. Unmatched junction bases numbered 3, after V lost 2 bases and J lost 4 bases. The CDR3 nucleotides read TGTGCCAGCAGCTTTTTGCGGGGGGCAGATACGCAGTATTTT. It codes for CASSFLRGADTQYF. Combining the CDR3 with reference TRBV5-8 and TRBJ2-3 gives the whole variable domain EAGVTQSPTHLIKTRGQQATLRCSPISGHTSVYWYQQALGLGLQFLLWYDEGEERNRGNFPPRFSGRQFPNYSSELNVNALELEDSALYLCASSFLRGADTQYFGPGTRLTVL.

V usage is TRBV9 and J usage is TRBJ2-1, with TRBD2 matching 8 bases. The germline V gene encodes CDR1 SGDLS and CDR2 YYNGEE. This CDR3 contains 17 residues. Trimming took 0 bases from V and 2 from J; bases not matched to a gene: 7. The CDR3 spells CASSVGNGGATYNEQFF. For the CDR3, the DNA is TGTGCCAGCAGCGTAGGAAACGGGGGGGCGACCTACAATGAGCAGTTCTTC.

This clone was seen more than once but under ten times. V usage is TRBV29-1 and J usage is TRBJ1-5; 10 bases fit TRBD1. The CDR3 is 12 residues long. Germline V lookup: CDR1 SQVTM, CDR2 ANQGSEA. Trimming removed 7 bases from V and 7 bases from J; junction bases left unmatched: 4. CDR3 protein: CSAGTGEQPQHF. Written as DNA, the CDR3 is TGCAGCGCCGGGACAGGGGAACAGCCCCAGCATTTT. Complete variable domain (other parts from reference TRBV29-1 and TRBJ1-5): SAVISQKPSRDICQRGTSLTIQCQVDSQVTMMFWYRQQPGQSLTLIATANQGSEATYESGFVIDKFPISRPNLTFSTLTVSNMSPEDSSIYLCSAGTGEQPQHFGDGTRLSIL.